This T cell receptor beta chain was identified during a study of blood T cell repertoires in COVID-19. Study background: Spain, Italy and the United States supplied samples that represented acute and convalescent COVID-19. Sample material is recorded as cDNA or gDNA derived from T cells, B-cell-depleted T cells, or PBMCs.

The CDR3 is 13 residues long. Germline values: CDR1 LGHDT, CDR2 YNNKEL (reference sequence). Trimming stripped 8 bases from V and 2 bases from J, with 10 bases between. Study processing details: Amplification with reference gene primers provided the estimates of nucleated cell counts. The repertoire was sequenced with immunoSEQ multiplex PCR; TCRdb's copy has only in-frame clones and lacks some. V, J and clone size are taken as reported in that table, and D and trimming were inferred from the DNA itself. The sample shows about 88,000 clones, approximately 90% of them seen only once. V is TRBV3-1 (or the pseudogene TRBV3-2) and J is TRBJ2-1; D gene unclear. The receptor's source is a male donor with acute or convalescent COVID-19. Sequencing was performed on peripheral blood. CDR3 loop: CASRPGTYNEQFF. The DNA for the CDR3 is TGTGCCAGCCGCCCCGGTACCTACAATGAGCAGTTCTTC.